The 23 T cell receptor beta chains given below trace back to one sample, sequenced in a study of PD-L1 blockade in urothelial cancer. Indicated time point: pretreatment peripheral blood. The repertoire was sequenced with immunoSEQ multiplex PCR; TCRdb's copy has only in-frame clones and lacks some. The table shows 95,000 or so clones, with over 75% occurring only once. The sample here was PBMCs, taken around atezolizumab (anti-PD-L1) treatment. The receptors originated from a man aged 60 to 75 with urothelial cancer.

J is TRBJ2-3 and V is TRBV9, with D perhaps TRBD2 (7 bases). The germline V and J ends were trimmed by 1 base and 4 bases, with 13 bases remaining between them. CDR3 length: 15 residues. Germline V gives CDR1 SGDLS, CDR2 YYNGEE. The CDR3 DNA reads as TGTGCCAGCAGCGTAAGGTGGGGGGGCGCAGATACGCAGTATTTT. Its translation is CASSVRWGGADTQYF.

The J gene is TRBJ2-2, the V gene TRBV28, with 12 bases fitting TRBD1. Germline CDR1 MDHEN, CDR2 SYDVKM. The CDR3 is 17 amino acids. V dropped 3 bases and J dropped 3; count of bases not matched to a gene: 5. The CDR3 region is CASSFRDRGLYTGELFF. Written as DNA, the CDR3 is TGTGCCAGCAGTTTCCGGGACAGGGGGCTATACACCGGGGAGCTGTTTTTT.

This sequence joins TRBV4-3 and TRBJ2-7; D remains unclear. There are 12 residues in the CDR3. V lost 4 bases and J 2 bases, leaving 6 bases between the germline ends. Germline CDR1 is LGHNA and CDR2 is YSLEER. CDR3 in amino acids: CASSPGTYEQYF. CDR3 sequence (DNA): TGCGCCAGCAGCCCAGGAACCTACGAGCAGTACTTC.

The chain joins TRBV4-3 to TRBJ2-3; the match to TRBD2 covers 9 bases. Trimming took 0 bases from V and 5 from J; bases not matched to a gene: 12. The CDR3 has 18 amino acids. CDR1 LGHNA and CDR2 YSLEER come from the germline V gene. DNA for the CDR3: TGCGCCAGCAGCCAAGATCTGATCTCGAGCGGGGGGAGAGATACGCAGTATTTT. It is translated as CASSQDLISSGGRDTQYF.

This clone was counted only a few times. As DNA, the CDR3 is TGCGCCAGCAGCCAAACCCAACAGGGCTACTATGGCTACACCTTC. Protein: CASSQTQQGYYGYTF. The rearrangement joins TRBV23-1 to TRBJ1-2, with D possibly being TRBD1 (6 bases). TRBV23-1 is annotated as an ORF whose role is uncertain. CDR3 size: 15 residues. The V end was cut by 6 bases, the J end by 3 bases, with 17 bases between.

The genes are TRBV9 and TRBJ1-2, with 12 bases that match TRBD1. Germline CDR1 reads SGDLS; CDR2 reads YYNGEE. The J segment lost 4 bases and the V segment lost 0 bases, leaving 7 bases of the junction unmatched. The CDR3 is 17 residues long. As DNA, the CDR3 is TGTGCCAGCAGCGTAGAGGGGACAGGGGGCCTCGGCTATGGCTACACCTTC. Translating gives CASSVEGTGGLGYGYTF.

This rearrangement joins TRBV7-9 to TRBJ1-1; D is uncertain. Germline V gene sequence: CDR1 SEHNR, CDR2 FQNEAQ (reference sequence). Deletions cut 3 bases from V and 7 bases from J, with 12 bases between. This CDR3 has 13 residues. Here the CDR3 DNA reads TGTGCCAGCAGCTTTTTCGGTTCGGGTGAAGCTTTCTTT. It yields the protein CASSFFGSGEAFF. The full variable domain, its missing parts supplied by reference TRBV7-9 and TRBJ1-1, is DTGVSQNPRHKITKRGQNVTFRCDPISEHNRLYWYRQTLGQGPEFLTYFQNEAQLEKSRLLSDRFSAERPKGSFSTLEIQRTEQGDSAMYLCASSFFGSGEAFFGQGTRLTVV.

This rearrangement joins TRBV5-1 to TRBJ2-7; 9 bases are shared with TRBD2. CDR3 length: 16 residues. V shed 2 bases and J 0 bases; nucleotides not matched to a gene: 6. The germline CDR1 and CDR2 sequences are SGHRS and YFSETQ. CDR3 DNA sequence: TGCGCCAGCAGCTTAGCTAGCGGGGCTAGCTCCTACGAGCAGTACTTC. Residues: CASSLASGASSYEQYF.

This chain uses TRBV5-1 with TRBJ2-3; maybe TRBD1 (5 bases). The CDR3 consists of 15 residues. The germline V gene encodes CDR1 SGHRS and CDR2 YFSETQ. V shed 6 bases and J shed 0 bases, with 14 bases lying between them. The CDR3 DNA reads TGCGCCAGCACCTCGCAGCAGGGAAGCACAGATACGCAGTATTTT. Amino acid sequence: CASTSQQGSTDTQYF.

The chain is built from TRBV5-4 and TRBJ2-1, with a tentative D call TRBD1 (6 bases). CDR3 length: 15 amino acids. Germline V gene sequence: CDR1 SGHNT, CDR2 YYREEE (reference sequence). V shed 3 bases and J shed 4 bases, with 14 bases lying between them. Here the CDR3 DNA reads TGTGCCAGCAGCTCTGGGGGCGCCGGATACAATGAGCAGTTCTTC. Protein: CASSSGGAGYNEQFF. The complete variable domain, with remaining parts taken from reference TRBV5-4 and TRBJ2-1, reads ETGVTQSPTHLIKTRGQQVTLRCSSQSGHNTVSWYQQALGQGPQFIFQYYREEENGRGNFPPRFSGLQFPNYSSELNVNALELDDSALYLCASSSGGAGYNEQFFGPGTRLTVL.

The chain links TRBV7-5 to TRBJ1-2; the tabulated D call, TRBD1, remains unverified against the DNA. TRBV7-5 is a pseudogene. The CDR3 extends over 13 amino acids. The CDR3 here is CVRSVQGGGGYTF. The CDR3 DNA reads TGTGTCAGAAGCGTACAGGGGGGTGGTGGCTACACCTTC.

The rearrangement links TRBV7-9 to TRBJ2-6; 7 bases map to TRBD1. V was pared by 6 bases and J by 2 bases, with 16 bases of the junction left unmatched. CDR1 SEHNR and CDR2 FQNEAQ come from the germline V gene (reference sequence). The CDR3 has 19 amino acids. CDR3: CASRPPRQGLLPGANVLTF. Written as DNA, the CDR3 is TGTGCCAGCAGGCCGCCCCGACAGGGCCTTCTCCCTGGGGCCAACGTCCTGACTTTC. Full variable domain (rest looked up from reference TRBV7-9 and TRBJ2-6): DTGVSQNPRHKITKRGQNVTFRCDPISEHNRLYWYRQTLGQGPEFLTYFQNEAQLEKSRLLSDRFSAERPKGSFSTLEIQRTEQGDSAMYLCASRPPRQGLLPGANVLTFGAGSRLTVL.

In regard to this clone: The junction does not match germline at one end; this may be a read error. The chain joins TRBV7-7 to TRBJ2-3, with D possibly matching TRBD2 (6 bases). This CDR3 is 13 amino acids long. CDR1 and CDR2 (germline): SSHAT, FNYEAQ (reference sequence). CDR3 sequence (DNA): TGTGCTAGCAGCTTAGGAGCGGGAGATACGCAGTATTTT. This codes for CASSLGAGDTQYF.

Only one count was recorded for this clone. The rearrangement joins TRBV19 to TRBJ1-1; maybe TRBD1 (5 bases). V lost 8 bases, J lost 3 bases, and 13 bases lay in between. The CDR3 is 13 residues long. Germline CDR1 LNHDA, CDR2 SQIVND (reference sequence). CDR3 amino acids: CASGLAGDTEAFF. The CDR3 DNA reads TGTGCCAGTGGTCTAGCGGGGGACACTGAAGCTTTCTTT.

The CDR3 protein is CASSLASGLGTGELFF. CDR3 in DNA: TGTGCCAGCAGTTTAGCTTCGGGGTTAGGCACCGGGGAGCTGTTTTTT. J is TRBJ2-2 and V is TRBV27, with D possibly matching TRBD2 (5 bases). The V and J ends lost 2 bases and 4 bases respectively, with 14 bases between them. The CDR3 consists of 16 residues. Germline CDR1 reads MNHEY; CDR2 reads SMNVEV (reference sequence).

V and J are TRBV14 and TRBJ1-1; a possible D gene is TRBD1 (6 bases). The CDR3 covers 14 residues. Trimming cost V 1 base and J 6 bases, with 12 bases left between them. Germline assignment: CDR1 SGHDN and CDR2 FVKESK. The DNA for the CDR3 is TGTGCCAGCAGCCAAGTACAGGGTTTGCCTGAAGCTTTCTTT. Residues: CASSQVQGLPEAFF.

This chain connects TRBV7-9 to TRBJ1-4, with D hard to call. The V end was cut by 1 base, the J end by 2 bases, with 8 bases between. This CDR3 spans 15 amino acids. Germline values: CDR1 SEHNR, CDR2 FQNEAQ (reference sequence). The CDR3 region is CASSLGRGTNEKLFF. DNA for the CDR3: TGTGCCAGCAGCTTAGGAAGAGGGACTAATGAAAAACTGTTTTTT.

This clone showed up just once. V gene TRBV5-5 combines with J gene TRBJ2-7, with D tentatively TRBD2 (7 bases). The CDR3 runs 19 residues. From germline, CDR1 is SGHKS and CDR2 YYEKEE (reference sequence). V was clipped by 2 bases and J by 8 bases, with 32 bases between them. The CDR3 reads CASSFTHGQGGGTPVKQYF. Written as DNA, the CDR3 is TGTGCCAGCAGCTTCACTCACGGGCAAGGGGGGGGGACCCCCGTCAAGCAGTACTTC.

The V gene is TRBV5-1, the J gene TRBJ1-6, with TRBD1 matching over 9 bases. The ends lost 4 bases at V and 8 bases at J; junction bases unmatched: 7. The CDR3 runs 15 residues. Germline V CDR1 and CDR2: SGHRS, YFSETQ. The CDR3 DNA sequence: TGCGCCAGCAGCCCCACGACAGGGGGGGATTCACCCCTCCACTTT. This codes for CASSPTTGGDSPLHF.

This chain connects TRBV4-2 to TRBJ2-1; 12 bases match TRBD2. CDR3 length equals 15 residues. Germline CDR1 LGHNA, CDR2 YNFKEQ. V dropped 0 bases and J dropped 9; count of bases not matched to a gene: 3. CDR3 amino acids: CASSQDVLAGGEQFF. Here the CDR3 DNA reads TGTGCCAGCAGCCAAGATGTACTAGCGGGAGGTGAGCAGTTCTTC.

The V call is TRBV11-2, the J call TRBJ2-4, with 12 bases fitting TRBD1. Germline lookup yields CDR1 SGHAT and CDR2 FQNNGV. The CDR3 is 16 residues long. The V segment lost 4 bases and the J segment 7 bases; nucleotides outside the gene matches: 8. The CDR3 reads CASSYEGQGARNIQYF. The CDR3 DNA reads TGTGCCAGCAGCTATGAGGGACAGGGGGCGCGGAACATTCAGTACTTC.

This clone was found a few times. The V gene is TRBV7-2, the J gene TRBJ1-1; D is ambiguous. Between the trimmed V and J ends, which lost 1 base and 11 bases, there was a span of 11 bases. Germline V gives CDR1 SGHTA, CDR2 FQGNSA. The CDR3 loop spans 12 amino acids. The CDR3 bases are TGTGCCAGCAGCTTAGATGCAGGTCGGGCTTTCTTT. Amino acid sequence: CASSLDAGRAFF.

The chain couples TRBV29-1 to TRBJ1-1; tentative D call: TRBD1 (5 bases). V was pared by 2 bases and J by 10 bases, with 14 bases between. Per germline, CDR1 SQVTM and CDR2 ANQGSEA. The CDR3 runs to 12 residues. Here the CDR3 reads CSVERSAGLAFF. DNA for the CDR3: TGCAGCGTTGAAAGGTCCGCGGGGCTAGCTTTCTTT.